This is a list of T cell receptor beta chains from one sample in a study of early T cells in non-severe SARS-CoV-2 infection. TCRdb itself ran the 5' RACE reads through MiXCR, one entry per CDR3 protein. The sample lists tens of thousands of distinct CDR3 sequences; roughly 15% were seen once. Here the sequenced sample was whole blood, taken at baseline. Every receptor here comes from an adult who was a healthcare worker with PCR-confirmed SARS-CoV-2 infection or an uninfected control (not recorded which). The CDR3 runs from the conserved cysteine through the conserved F or W. Fields, in order: clone size, J gene, V gene, D gene, CDR3 protein, CDR3 DNA. A D gene is named only where the DNA matches it firmly. The listing skips clone size in some rows; elsewhere it reads once, few, many or a size class.

clone_size: .
j_call: TRBJ2-3
v_call: TRBV5-6
d_call: .
cdr3_aa: CASSLNRPTDTQYF
cdr3_nt: TGTGCCAGCAGCTTGAATAGGCCGACAGATACGCAGTATTTT

clone_size: .
j_call: TRBJ2-1
v_call: TRBV24-1
d_call: .
cdr3_aa: CATKTGLRGNEQFF
cdr3_nt: TGTGCCACTAAGACAGGATTGAGAGGCAATGAGCAGTTCTTC

clone_size: many
j_call: TRBJ1-5
v_call: TRBV25-1
d_call: .
cdr3_aa: CASSDPGAGQPQHF
cdr3_nt: TGTGCCAGCAGTGATCCTGGGGCTGGTCAGCCCCAGCATTTT

clone_size: few
j_call: TRBJ1-4
v_call: TRBV13
d_call: .
cdr3_aa: CASSLGQAGANEKLFF
cdr3_nt: TGTGCCAGCAGCTTAGGGCAGGCGGGGGCGAATGAAAAACTGTTTTTT

clone_size: many
j_call: TRBJ2-3
v_call: TRBV12-3/TRBV12-4
d_call: .
cdr3_aa: CASSLHSTDTQYF
cdr3_nt: TGTGCCAGCAGTTTACACAGCACAGATACGCAGTATTTT

clone_size: many
j_call: TRBJ2-1
v_call: TRBV4-1
d_call: TRBD1
cdr3_aa: CASRPGQAYNEQFF
cdr3_nt: TGCGCCAGCAGACCTGGACAGGCCTACAATGAGCAGTTCTTC

clone_size: few
j_call: TRBJ2-3
v_call: TRBV5-5
d_call: .
cdr3_aa: CASSLSPRGGGDTQYF
cdr3_nt: TGTGCCAGCAGCTTAAGCCCCCGCGGAGGGGGAGATACGCAGTATTTT

clone_size: few
j_call: TRBJ1-1
v_call: TRBV6-2/TRBV6-3
d_call: .
cdr3_aa: CASSSAYLEAFF
cdr3_nt: TGTGCCAGCAGTTCTGCCTACTTGGAAGCTTTCTTT

clone_size: .
j_call: TRBJ2-7
v_call: TRBV6-1
d_call: .
cdr3_aa: CASSDNGRAFASYEQYF
cdr3_nt: TGTGCCAGCAGTGATAACGGCAGGGCTTTCGCTTCCTACGAGCAGTACTTC

clone_size: once
j_call: TRBJ1-4
v_call: TRBV7-2
d_call: .
cdr3_aa: CASSLGTANEKLFF
cdr3_nt: TGTGCCAGCAGCTTAGGGACAGCAAATGAAAAACTGTTTTTT

clone_size: .
j_call: TRBJ1-1
v_call: TRBV10-3
d_call: .
cdr3_aa: CAISRQRDTEAFF
cdr3_nt: TGTGCCATCAGCCGACAGAGGGACACTGAAGCTTTCTTT

clone_size: many
j_call: TRBJ1-1
v_call: TRBV12-5
d_call: .
cdr3_aa: CASAPDSPEAFF
cdr3_nt: TGTGCTAGTGCCCCGGACAGCCCAGAAGCTTTCTTT

clone_size: few
j_call: TRBJ1-1
v_call: TRBV7-9
d_call: .
cdr3_aa: CASSPQGVMNTEAFF
cdr3_nt: TGTGCCAGCAGCCCCCAGGGAGTCATGAACACTGAAGCTTTCTTT

clone_size: .
j_call: TRBJ2-1
v_call: TRBV28
d_call: TRBD1
cdr3_aa: CASRSGTGEYNEQFF
cdr3_nt: TGTGCCAGCAGGTCAGGGACAGGGGAATACAATGAGCAGTTCTTC

clone_size: many
j_call: TRBJ2-3
v_call: TRBV6-5
d_call: .
cdr3_aa: CASSYSGRRTDTQYF
cdr3_nt: TGTGCCAGCAGTTACTCGGGGCGGCGCACAGATACGCAGTATTTT

clone_size: .
j_call: TRBJ2-7
v_call: TRBV7-8
d_call: .
cdr3_aa: CASSLVVQRAYEQYF
cdr3_nt: TGTGCCAGCAGCTTAGTCGTACAGCGAGCCTACGAGCAGTACTTC

clone_size: few
j_call: TRBJ2-7
v_call: TRBV28
d_call: .
cdr3_aa: CASISQGGTYEQYF
cdr3_nt: TGTGCCAGCATTTCCCAGGGCGGCACCTACGAGCAGTACTTC

clone_size: many
j_call: TRBJ1-2
v_call: TRBV9
d_call: TRBD1
cdr3_aa: CASRGQGGNYGYTF
cdr3_nt: TGTGCCAGCAGGGGACAGGGCGGGAACTATGGCTACACCTTC

clone_size: .
j_call: TRBJ2-3
v_call: TRBV6-4
d_call: TRBD2
cdr3_aa: CASSEASGSTDTQYF
cdr3_nt: TGTGCCAGCAGTGAGGCCAGCGGGAGTACCGATACGCAGTATTTT

clone_size: few
j_call: TRBJ2-2
v_call: TRBV3-1
d_call: TRBD2
cdr3_aa: CASSPSGYTGELFF
cdr3_nt: TGTGCCAGCAGCCCTAGCGGATACACCGGGGAGCTGTTTTTT

clone_size: .
j_call: TRBJ2-1
v_call: TRBV4-1
d_call: TRBD2
cdr3_aa: CASSQGLAGVNEQFF
cdr3_nt: TGCGCCAGCAGCCAAGGGTTAGCGGGGGTGAATGAGCAGTTCTTC

clone_size: .
j_call: TRBJ2-5
v_call: TRBV12-3/TRBV12-4
d_call: .
cdr3_aa: CASSSATPETQYF
cdr3_nt: TGTGCCAGCTCCTCGGCCACCCCCGAGACCCAGTACTTC

clone_size: few
j_call: TRBJ2-3
v_call: TRBV5-1
d_call: .
cdr3_aa: CASSLGYQRGDTQYF
cdr3_nt: TGCGCCAGCAGCTTGGGTTACCAGAGGGGAGATACGCAGTATTTT

clone_size: many
j_call: TRBJ2-3
v_call: TRBV5-1
d_call: TRBD2
cdr3_aa: CASSMTSGEDTQYF
cdr3_nt: TGCGCCAGCAGCATGACTAGCGGCGAAGATACGCAGTATTTT

clone_size: many
j_call: TRBJ1-5
v_call: TRBV4-1
d_call: .
cdr3_aa: CASSSNQPQHF
cdr3_nt: TGCGCCAGCAGTTCAAATCAGCCCCAGCATTTT

clone_size: many
j_call: TRBJ2-1
v_call: TRBV5-1
d_call: .
cdr3_aa: CASSLRADSYNEQFF
cdr3_nt: TGCGCCAGCAGCTTGAGGGCGGATTCCTACAATGAGCAGTTCTTC

clone_size: .
j_call: TRBJ1-4
v_call: TRBV14
d_call: .
cdr3_aa: CASSPQMVSRGSEKLFF
cdr3_nt: TGTGCCAGCAGCCCCCAGATGGTTTCCCGAGGGAGTGAAAAACTGTTTTTT

clone_size: .
j_call: TRBJ1-2
v_call: TRBV6-4
d_call: TRBD1
cdr3_aa: CASSDGRGLGYTF
cdr3_nt: TGTGCCAGCAGTGACGGCAGGGGGCTTGGCTACACCTTC

clone_size: few
j_call: TRBJ2-7
v_call: TRBV29-1
d_call: .
cdr3_aa: CSVVGSAYEQYF
cdr3_nt: TGCAGCGTTGTCGGTAGCGCCTACGAGCAGTACTTC

clone_size: .
j_call: TRBJ2-7
v_call: TRBV7-8
d_call: TRBD2
cdr3_aa: CASSFLAGGPDEQYF
cdr3_nt: TGTGCCAGCAGCTTTTTAGCGGGAGGGCCCGACGAGCAGTACTTC

clone_size: few
j_call: TRBJ2-1
v_call: TRBV6-1
d_call: TRBD1
cdr3_aa: CASSEARKVWTGVGNEQFF
cdr3_nt: TGTGCCAGCAGTGAAGCGCGCAAGGTTTGGACAGGGGTGGGCAATGAGCAGTTCTTC

clone_size: few
j_call: TRBJ2-7
v_call: TRBV4-2
d_call: .
cdr3_aa: CASSQGGPEQYF
cdr3_nt: TGTGCCAGCAGCCAAGGAGGTCCTGAGCAGTACTTC

clone_size: .
j_call: TRBJ2-3
v_call: TRBV19
d_call: TRBD1
cdr3_aa: CASSTTGGQDTQYF
cdr3_nt: TGTGCCAGTAGTACGACAGGGGGGCAAGATACGCAGTATTTT

clone_size: few
j_call: TRBJ2-1
v_call: TRBV3-1
d_call: .
cdr3_aa: CASSLKASDEQFF
cdr3_nt: TGTGCCAGCAGCCTCAAAGCGAGCGATGAGCAGTTCTTC

clone_size: .
j_call: TRBJ2-2
v_call: TRBV28
d_call: .
cdr3_aa: CASSPRGRGTGELFF
cdr3_nt: TGTGCCAGCAGTCCCCGGGGGAGGGGGACCGGGGAGCTGTTTTTT

clone_size: many
j_call: TRBJ2-1
v_call: TRBV20-1
d_call: TRBD2
cdr3_aa: CSARRPGLADNEQFF
cdr3_nt: TGCAGTGCTAGACGGCCGGGACTAGCGGACAATGAGCAGTTCTTC

clone_size: few
j_call: TRBJ2-2
v_call: TRBV11-2
d_call: .
cdr3_aa: CASSLDLRGTPGELFF
cdr3_nt: TGTGCCAGCAGCTTAGATCTAAGGGGGACCCCCGGGGAGCTGTTTTTT

clone_size: .
j_call: TRBJ2-5
v_call: TRBV9
d_call: .
cdr3_aa: CASSVGLLDQETQYF
cdr3_nt: TGTGCCAGCAGCGTGGGCTTATTAGACCAAGAGACCCAGTACTTC

clone_size: few
j_call: TRBJ2-1
v_call: TRBV9
d_call: TRBD2
cdr3_aa: CASSVVASGSLYNEQFF
cdr3_nt: TGTGCCAGCAGCGTAGTGGCTAGCGGGAGCCTTTACAATGAGCAGTTCTTC

clone_size: few
j_call: TRBJ1-6
v_call: TRBV10-3
d_call: .
cdr3_aa: CAISGGQSPLHF
cdr3_nt: TGTGCCATCAGCGGGGGGCAGTCACCCCTCCACTTT

clone_size: few
j_call: TRBJ1-5
v_call: TRBV3-1
d_call: TRBD1
cdr3_aa: CASSWTGDQPQHF
cdr3_nt: TGTGCCAGCAGCTGGACAGGGGACCAGCCCCAGCATTTT

clone_size: few
j_call: TRBJ1-2
v_call: TRBV30
d_call: .
cdr3_aa: CAWSRTDKNYGYTF
cdr3_nt: TGTGCCTGGAGCCGGACAGACAAAAACTATGGCTACACCTTC